This T cell receptor beta chain is drawn from a study of blood T cells in healthy people across ages. This clonotype appeared many times. The germline CDR1 and CDR2 sequences are SGHRS and YFSETQ. This CDR3 spans 14 amino acids. Trimming took 2 bases from V and 4 from J; bases not matched to a gene: 2. The use of a sample-barcoded 5' primer and a J-beta primer mix characterized a second PCR of roughly 6 to 12 cycles. TCRdb reprocessed the 5' RACE reads with MiXCR, giving one entry per CDR3 protein. Here the sample spans roughly 800,000 distinct CDR3 sequences, roughly 34% being singletons. Material: blood. V and J are TRBV5-1 and TRBJ2-1; 8 nucleotides line up with TRBD2. This receptor was identified in a man aged 18 to 30 in good health. CDR3 sequence (DNA): TGCGCCAGCAGCTTCGGGGGGGAGTACAATGAGCAGTTCTTC. Amino acid sequence: CASSFGGEYNEQFF.